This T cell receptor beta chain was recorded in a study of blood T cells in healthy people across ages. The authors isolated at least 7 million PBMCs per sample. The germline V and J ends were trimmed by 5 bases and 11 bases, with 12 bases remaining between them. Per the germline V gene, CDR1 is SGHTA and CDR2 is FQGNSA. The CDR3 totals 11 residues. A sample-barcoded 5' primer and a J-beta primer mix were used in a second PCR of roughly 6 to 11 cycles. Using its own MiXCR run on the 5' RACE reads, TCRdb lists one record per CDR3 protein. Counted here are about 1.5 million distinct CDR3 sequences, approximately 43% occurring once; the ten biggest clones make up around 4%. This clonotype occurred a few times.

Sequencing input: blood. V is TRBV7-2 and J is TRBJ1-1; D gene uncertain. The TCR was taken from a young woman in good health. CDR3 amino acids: CASSPAGRAFF. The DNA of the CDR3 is TGTGCCAGCAGCCCGGCAGGTCGGGCTTTCTTT.